The 7 T cell receptor beta chains given below trace back to one sample, sequenced in a study of molecular identifiers for immune sequencing clone quantification. TCRdb re-derived calls from the PCR reads in MiXCR, one entry per CDR3 protein. Of about 65,000 distinct CDR3 sequences in the sample, about 18% are singletons; the top ten hold about 1.4%. Sequencing used naive CD8+ T cells from blood, with Jurkat cell RNA spiked in. Noted subset: FACS-sorted CD8+CD4-CCR7+CD45RA+ naive T cells. The receptor set was obtained from a human donor in good health. Some libraries in this study had Jurkat cell RNA spiked in.

This clonotype was seen ten or more times. The chain employs TRBV6-5 and TRBJ1-1; TRBD1 might be the D (6 bases). The CDR3 covers 17 residues. The V end lost 3 bases, the J end lost 3 bases, and 20 bases lay between the germline ends. The V gene's germline CDR1 is MNHEY and CDR2 SVGAGI. The CDR3, as DNA: TGTGCCAGCAGTTATGTTTCACAGGGAGTTTTGTACACTGAAGCTTTCTTT. Protein: CASSYVSQGVLYTEAFF.

This clonotype occurred many times. The CDR3 protein is CSARDRQAISYEQYF. DNA of the CDR3: TGCAGTGCTAGAGATCGGCAGGCGATCTCCTACGAGCAGTACTTC. The chain recombines TRBV20-1 with TRBJ2-7, with no clear D. The CDR3 extends over 15 amino acids. Germline CDR1 DFQATT, CDR2 SNEGSKA (reference sequence). The germline V and J ends were trimmed by 0 bases and 0 bases, with 12 bases remaining between them.

This clonotype was observed many times. The gene calls are TRBV7-3 and TRBJ2-3; 9 bases line up with TRBD2. Germline V gene sequence: CDR1 SGHTA, CDR2 FQGTGA. This CDR3 comprises 16 residues. V lost 4 bases and J lost 1; bases outside the gene matches: 6. CDR3 residues: CASSSYRTSGTDTQYF. For the CDR3, the DNA is TGTGCCAGCAGCTCATATAGGACTAGCGGCACAGATACGCAGTATTTT.

This clonotype was counted ten times or more. This chain joins TRBV7-2 and TRBJ2-5; 13 nucleotides agree with TRBD2. Trimming at V came to 5 bases and at J to 6 bases, leaving 6 bases not matched to a gene. The CDR3 length is 15 residues. CDR1 and CDR2 (germline): SGHTA, FQGNSA. The CDR3 bases are TGTGCCAGCAGCCCCGGACTAGCGGGAGTACAGACCCAGTACTTC. Residues: CASSPGLAGVQTQYF.

This clonotype has a count of ten or more. The chain joins TRBV6-2 or TRBV6-3 to TRBJ2-7; D unresolved. V dropped 5 bases and J dropped 6 bases, with 11 bases sitting between them. The CDR3 loop spans 12 amino acids. CDR1 and CDR2 (germline): MNHEY, SVGEGT. The DNA of the CDR3 is TGTGCCAGCAGTCTTGGACCTCCCGAGCAGTACTTC. Protein: CASSLGPPEQYF.

This clonotype was recorded at least ten times. The chain combines TRBV6-2 or TRBV6-3 with TRBJ2-1; possibly TRBD1 for D (5 bases). V was trimmed by 6 bases and J by 0 bases, leaving 12 bases between them. CDR1 and CDR2 from the germline V gene are MNHEY and SVGEGT. The CDR3 is 15 residues long. CDR3: CASSHRSSSYNEQFF. CDR3 DNA sequence: TGTGCCAGCAGCCACAGGAGTAGCTCCTACAATGAGCAGTTCTTC.

On this clonotype itself: A read error may be the cause here, since a much bigger clone is one base away. This chain uses TRBV27 with TRBJ1-1; D may be TRBD1 (5 bases). V lost 4 bases and J lost 11, with 11 bases in between. The CDR3 totals 11 residues. Per germline, CDR1 MNHEY and CDR2 SMNVEV (reference sequence). CDR3 sequence (DNA): TGTGCCAGCAGTTCTAGGGGTGACGCTTTCTTT. Residues: CASSSRGDAFF.